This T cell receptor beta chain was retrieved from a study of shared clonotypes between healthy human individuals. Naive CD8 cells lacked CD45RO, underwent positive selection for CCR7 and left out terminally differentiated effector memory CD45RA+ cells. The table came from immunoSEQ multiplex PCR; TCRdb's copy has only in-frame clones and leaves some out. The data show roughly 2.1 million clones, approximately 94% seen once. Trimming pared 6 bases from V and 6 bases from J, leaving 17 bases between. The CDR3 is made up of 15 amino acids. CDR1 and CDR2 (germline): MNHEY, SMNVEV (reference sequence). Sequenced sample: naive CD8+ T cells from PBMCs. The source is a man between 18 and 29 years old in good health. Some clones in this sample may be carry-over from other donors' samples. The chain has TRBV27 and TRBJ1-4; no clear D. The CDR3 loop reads CASSNVGGADEKLFF. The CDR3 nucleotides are TGTGCCAGCAGCAACGTAGGTGGAGCAGATGAAAAACTGTTTTTT.